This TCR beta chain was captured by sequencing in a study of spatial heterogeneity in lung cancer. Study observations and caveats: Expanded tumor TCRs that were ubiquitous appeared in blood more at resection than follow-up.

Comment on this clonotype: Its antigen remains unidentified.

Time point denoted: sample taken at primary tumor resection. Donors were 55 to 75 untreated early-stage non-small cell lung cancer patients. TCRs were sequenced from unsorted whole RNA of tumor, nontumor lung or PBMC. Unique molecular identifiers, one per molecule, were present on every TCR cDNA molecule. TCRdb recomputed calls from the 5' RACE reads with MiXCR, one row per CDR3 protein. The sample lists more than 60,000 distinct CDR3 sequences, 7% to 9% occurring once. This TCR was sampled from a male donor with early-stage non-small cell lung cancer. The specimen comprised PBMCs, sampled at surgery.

The CDR3 is CAGAASGAGANVLTF. In DNA form, the CDR3 reads TGTGCCGGAGCCGCCTCTGGGGCTGGGGCCAACGTCCTGACTTTC. This chain uses TRBV19 with TRBJ2-6; D gene ambiguous. V was shortened by 11 bases and J by 2 bases, with 16 bases between the two germline ends. Looked up from germline, CDR1 is LNHDA and CDR2 is SQIVND (reference sequence). The CDR3 spans 15 residues.